This entry describes one TCR beta chain. The sample comes from a study of regulatory T cells in long-lasting Graves disease. The time point is: newly diagnosed GD, antithyroid drugs for less than 3 months. RNA extracted from PBMCs served as the sequencing template. Researchers made TCR beta libraries by using iRepertoire HTBI primers and running Arm-PCR on CDR3 regions. TCRdb fed the multiplex PCR reads into MiXCR, producing one record per CDR3 protein. The data contain approximately 360,000 distinct CDR3 sequences, roughly 10% of them singletons. The same data also contributed to another study, on T cells in Graves' hyperthyroidism and ophthalmopathy. This second study says: When the TCR CDR3 underwent first-round RT-PCR, the HTBI primer set was used.

The input for sequencing was peripheral blood mononuclear cells (PBMCs), taken at new diagnosis, from a patient treated with antithyroid drugs. This receptor was taken from a woman between 18 and 30 years old with Graves disease.

The CDR3 nucleotides read TGCAGTGCTAGAGCGTCGGCCCAGCCCCAGCATTTT. As protein: CSARASAQPQHF. The V call is TRBV20-1, the J call TRBJ1-5; D is undetermined. Germline CDR1 is DFQATT and CDR2 is SNEGSKA (reference sequence). Trimming left V 1 base short and J 7 bases short, with 8 bases between. The CDR3 consists of 12 residues.